Below are 3 T cell receptor beta chains sequenced from a single sample in a study of cytomegalovirus exposure and HLA in healthy donors. Use of 60 Vbeta and 13 Jbeta primers characterized the PCR. Clones were read by immunoSEQ multiplex PCR, and TCRdb kept only the in-frame ones, dropping some. In the table there are roughly 120,000 clones, around 83% of which are singletons. Sequences were obtained from PBMCs. These TCRs come from a woman younger than 35 in good health and CMV-seropositive.

Comment on this clone: In the same sample, other DNA sequences code for this CDR3. V is TRBV30 and J is TRBJ2-5, with D maybe TRBD1 (6 bases). In germline, CDR1 is GTSNPN, CDR2 SVGIG (reference sequence). The CDR3 consists of 13 residues. V was trimmed by 2 bases and J by 5 bases, leaving 12 bases between them. Here the CDR3 DNA reads TGTGCCTGGAGTAACAGGGTTGGTGAGACCCAGTACTTC. Translating gives CAWSNRVGETQYF.

This clone was recorded only once. The chain joins TRBV19 to TRBJ1-5; 8 bases are shared with TRBD1. CDR1 is LNHDA and CDR2 is SQIVND in the germline V gene (reference sequence). This CDR3 spans 16 amino acids. J gave up 7 bases and V 3 bases, and 11 bases lay outside the gene matches. The CDR3 loop reads CASSMLGRGLEQPQHF. The CDR3 DNA follows: TGTGCCAGTAGTATGTTGGGCAGGGGGCTAGAACAGCCCCAGCATTTT.

V usage is TRBV10-1 and J usage is TRBJ1-1, with D tentatively TRBD1 (6 bases). V was clipped by 2 bases and J by 7 bases, with 14 bases between them. This CDR3 is built from 14 residues. CDR1 is WNHNN, CDR2 SYGVQD, per germline (reference sequence). This CDR3 is CASSEEVTGCEAFF. CDR3 DNA sequence: TGCGCCAGCAGTGAGGAGGTGACAGGCTGTGAAGCTTTCTTT.